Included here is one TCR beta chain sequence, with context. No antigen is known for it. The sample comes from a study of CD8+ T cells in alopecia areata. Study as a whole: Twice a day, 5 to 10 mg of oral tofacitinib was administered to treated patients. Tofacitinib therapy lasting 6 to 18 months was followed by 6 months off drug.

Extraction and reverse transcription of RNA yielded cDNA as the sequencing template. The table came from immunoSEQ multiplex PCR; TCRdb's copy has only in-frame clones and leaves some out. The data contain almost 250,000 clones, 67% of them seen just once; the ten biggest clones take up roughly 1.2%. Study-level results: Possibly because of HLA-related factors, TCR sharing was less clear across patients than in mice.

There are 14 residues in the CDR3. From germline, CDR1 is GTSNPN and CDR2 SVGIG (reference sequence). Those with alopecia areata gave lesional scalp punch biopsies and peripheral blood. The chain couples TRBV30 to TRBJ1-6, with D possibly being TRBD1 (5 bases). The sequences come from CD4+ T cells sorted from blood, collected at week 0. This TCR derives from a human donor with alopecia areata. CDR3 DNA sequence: TGTGCTGAGTCCACGGGGGAAAATAATTCACCCCTCCACTTT. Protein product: CAESTGENNSPLHF.